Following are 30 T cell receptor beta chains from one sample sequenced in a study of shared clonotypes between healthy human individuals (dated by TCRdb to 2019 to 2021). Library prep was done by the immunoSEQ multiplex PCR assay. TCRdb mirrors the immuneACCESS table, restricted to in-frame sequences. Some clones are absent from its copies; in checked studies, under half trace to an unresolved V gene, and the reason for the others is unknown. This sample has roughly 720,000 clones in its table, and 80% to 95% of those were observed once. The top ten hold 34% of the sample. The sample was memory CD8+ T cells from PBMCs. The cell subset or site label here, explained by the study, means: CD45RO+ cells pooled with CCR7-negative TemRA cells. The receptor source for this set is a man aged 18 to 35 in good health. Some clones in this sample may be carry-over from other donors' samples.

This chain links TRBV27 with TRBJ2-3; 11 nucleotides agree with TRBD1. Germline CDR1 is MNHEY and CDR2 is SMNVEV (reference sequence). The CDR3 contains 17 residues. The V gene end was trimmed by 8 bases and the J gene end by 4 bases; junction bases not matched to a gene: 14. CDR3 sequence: CASRLGTGGFLADTQYF. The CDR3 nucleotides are TGTGCCAGCCGCTTGGGGACAGGGGGATTTCTTGCAGATACGCAGTATTTT.

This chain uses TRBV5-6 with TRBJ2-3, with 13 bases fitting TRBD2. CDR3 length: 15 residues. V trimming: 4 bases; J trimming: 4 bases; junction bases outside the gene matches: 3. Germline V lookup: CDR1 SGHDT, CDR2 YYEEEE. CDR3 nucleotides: TGTGCCAGCAGCCAAGGACTAGCGGGAGCAGATACGCAGTATTTT. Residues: CASSQGLAGADTQYF.

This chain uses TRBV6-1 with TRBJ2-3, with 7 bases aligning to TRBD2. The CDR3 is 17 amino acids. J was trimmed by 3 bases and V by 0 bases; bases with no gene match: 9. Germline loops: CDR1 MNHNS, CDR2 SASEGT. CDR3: CASSEATQGGLTDTQYF. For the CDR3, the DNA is TGTGCCAGCAGTGAAGCAACGCAGGGAGGGTTGACAGATACGCAGTATTTT.

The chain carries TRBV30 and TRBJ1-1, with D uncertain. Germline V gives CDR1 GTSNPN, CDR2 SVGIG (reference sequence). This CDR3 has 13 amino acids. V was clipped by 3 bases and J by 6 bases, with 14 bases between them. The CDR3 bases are TGTGCCTGGAGCTTTGGAGGTCGGGCTGAAGCTTTCTTT. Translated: CAWSFGGRAEAFF.

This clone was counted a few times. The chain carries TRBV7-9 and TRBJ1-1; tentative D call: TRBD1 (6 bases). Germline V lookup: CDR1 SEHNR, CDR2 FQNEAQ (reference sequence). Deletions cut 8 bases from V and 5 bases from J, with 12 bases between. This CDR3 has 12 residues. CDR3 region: CASQLGGTEAFF. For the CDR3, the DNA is TGTGCCAGCCAACTAGGGGGAACTGAAGCTTTCTTT.

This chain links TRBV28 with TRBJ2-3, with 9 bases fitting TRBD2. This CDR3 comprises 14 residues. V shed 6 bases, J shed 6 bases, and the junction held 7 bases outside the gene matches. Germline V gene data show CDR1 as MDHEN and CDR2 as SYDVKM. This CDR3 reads CASRQAGGADTQYF. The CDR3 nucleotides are TGTGCCAGCAGACAAGCGGGAGGCGCGGATACGCAGTATTTT. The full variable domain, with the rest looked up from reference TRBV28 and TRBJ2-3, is DVKVTQSSRYLVKRTGEKVFLECVQDMDHENMFWYRQDPGLGLRLIYFSYDVKMKEKGDIPEGYSVSREKKERFSLILESASTNQTSMYLCASRQAGGADTQYFGPGTRLTVL.

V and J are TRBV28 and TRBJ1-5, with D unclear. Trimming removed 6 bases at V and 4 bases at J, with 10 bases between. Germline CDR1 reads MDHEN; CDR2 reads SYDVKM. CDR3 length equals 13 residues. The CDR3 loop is CASSWITNQPQHF. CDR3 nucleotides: TGTGCCAGCAGCTGGATTACTAATCAGCCCCAGCATTTT. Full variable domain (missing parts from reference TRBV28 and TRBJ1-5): DVKVTQSSRYLVKRTGEKVFLECVQDMDHENMFWYRQDPGLGLRLIYFSYDVKMKEKGDIPEGYSVSREKKERFSLILESASTNQTSMYLCASSWITNQPQHFGDGTRLSIL.

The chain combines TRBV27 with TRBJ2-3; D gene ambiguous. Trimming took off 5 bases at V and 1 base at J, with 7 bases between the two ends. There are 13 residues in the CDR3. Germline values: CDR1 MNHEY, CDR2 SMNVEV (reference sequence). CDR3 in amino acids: CASSMPGTDTQYF. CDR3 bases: TGTGCCAGCAGTATGCCGGGCACAGATACGCAGTATTTT.

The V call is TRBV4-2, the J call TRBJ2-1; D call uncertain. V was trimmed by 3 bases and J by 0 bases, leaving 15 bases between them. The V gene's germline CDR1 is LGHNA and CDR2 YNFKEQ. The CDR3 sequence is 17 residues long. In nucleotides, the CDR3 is TGTGCCAGCAGCCACCCCCCGGCGTCGGGCTCCTACAATGAGCAGTTCTTC. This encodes CASSHPPASGSYNEQFF.

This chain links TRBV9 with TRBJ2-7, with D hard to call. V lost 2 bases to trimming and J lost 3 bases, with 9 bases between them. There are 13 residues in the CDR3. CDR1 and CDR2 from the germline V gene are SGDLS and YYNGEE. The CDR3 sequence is CASSVRSDYEQYF. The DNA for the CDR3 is TGTGCCAGCAGCGTGCGGAGCGACTACGAGCAGTACTTC.

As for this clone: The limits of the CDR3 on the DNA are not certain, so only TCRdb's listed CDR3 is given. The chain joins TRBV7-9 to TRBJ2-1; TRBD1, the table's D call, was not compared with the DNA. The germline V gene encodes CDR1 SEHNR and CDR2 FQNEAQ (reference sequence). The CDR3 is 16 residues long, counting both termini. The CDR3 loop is CASSLEVGQGTNWMFF.

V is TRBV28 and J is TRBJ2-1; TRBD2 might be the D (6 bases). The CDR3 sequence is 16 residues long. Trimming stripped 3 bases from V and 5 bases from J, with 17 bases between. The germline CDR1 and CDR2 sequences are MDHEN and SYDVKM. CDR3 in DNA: TGTGCCAGCAGTTTTACGGGAGCGGACCTAAACAATGAGCAGTTCTTC. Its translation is CASSFTGADLNNEQFF. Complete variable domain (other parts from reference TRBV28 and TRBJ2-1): DVKVTQSSRYLVKRTGEKVFLECVQDMDHENMFWYRQDPGLGLRLIYFSYDVKMKEKGDIPEGYSVSREKKERFSLILESASTNQTSMYLCASSFTGADLNNEQFFGPGTRLTVL.

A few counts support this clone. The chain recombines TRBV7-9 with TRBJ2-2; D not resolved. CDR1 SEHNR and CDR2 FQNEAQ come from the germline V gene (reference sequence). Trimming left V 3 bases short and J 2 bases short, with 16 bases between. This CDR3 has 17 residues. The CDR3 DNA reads TGTGCCAGCAGCTTTACTGGACGAGAGCTCAACACCGGGGAGCTGTTTTTT. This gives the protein CASSFTGRELNTGELFF. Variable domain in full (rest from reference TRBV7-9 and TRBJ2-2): DTGVSQNPRHKITKRGQNVTFRCDPISEHNRLYWYRQTLGQGPEFLTYFQNEAQLEKSRLLSDRFSAERPKGSFSTLEIQRTEQGDSAMYLCASSFTGRELNTGELFFGEGSRLTVL.

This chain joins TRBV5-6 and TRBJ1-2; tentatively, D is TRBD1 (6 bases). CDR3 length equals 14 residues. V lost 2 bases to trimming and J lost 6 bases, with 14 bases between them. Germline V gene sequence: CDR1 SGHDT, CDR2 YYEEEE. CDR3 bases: TGTGCCAGCAGCTTTTCCGGGGGGCGTAATGGCTACACCTTC. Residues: CASSFSGGRNGYTF.

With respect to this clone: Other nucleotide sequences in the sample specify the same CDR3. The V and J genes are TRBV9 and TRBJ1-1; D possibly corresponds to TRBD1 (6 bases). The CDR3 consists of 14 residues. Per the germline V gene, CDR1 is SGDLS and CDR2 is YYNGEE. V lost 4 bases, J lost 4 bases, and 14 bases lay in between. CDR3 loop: CASSPGGAGTEAFF. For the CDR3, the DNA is TGTGCCAGCAGCCCGGGGGGGGCGGGCACTGAAGCTTTCTTT.

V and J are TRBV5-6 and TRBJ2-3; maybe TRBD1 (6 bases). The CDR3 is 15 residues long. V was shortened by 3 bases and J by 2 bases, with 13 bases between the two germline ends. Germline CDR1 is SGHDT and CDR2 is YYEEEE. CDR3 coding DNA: TGTGCCAGCAGCTGGGAACAGGGTCCCACAGATACGCAGTATTTT. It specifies CASSWEQGPTDTQYF.

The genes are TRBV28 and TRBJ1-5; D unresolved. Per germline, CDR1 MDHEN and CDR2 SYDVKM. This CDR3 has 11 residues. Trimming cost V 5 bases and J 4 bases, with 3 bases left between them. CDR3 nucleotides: TGTGCCAGCAGTGGGAATCAGCCCCAGCATTTT. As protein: CASSGNQPQHF.

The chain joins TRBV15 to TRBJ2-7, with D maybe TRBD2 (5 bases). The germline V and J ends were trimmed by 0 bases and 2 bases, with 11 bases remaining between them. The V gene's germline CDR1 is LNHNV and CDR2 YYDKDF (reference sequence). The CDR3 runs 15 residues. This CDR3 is CATSRDKAGAYEQYF. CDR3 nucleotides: TGTGCCACCAGCAGAGATAAGGCCGGGGCCTACGAGCAGTACTTC. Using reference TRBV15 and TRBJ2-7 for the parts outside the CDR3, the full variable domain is DAMVIQNPRYQVTQFGKPVTLSCSQTLNHNVMYWYQQKSSQAPKLLFHYYDKDFNNEADTPDNFQSRRPNTSFCFLDIRSPGLGDTAMYLCATSRDKAGAYEQYFGPGTRLTVT.

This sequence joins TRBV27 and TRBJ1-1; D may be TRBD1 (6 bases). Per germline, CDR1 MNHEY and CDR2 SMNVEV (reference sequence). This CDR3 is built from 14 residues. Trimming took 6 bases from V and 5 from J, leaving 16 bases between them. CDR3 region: CASRPYPGETEAFF. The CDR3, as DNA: TGTGCCAGCAGGCCCTATCCAGGGGAAACTGAAGCTTTCTTT.

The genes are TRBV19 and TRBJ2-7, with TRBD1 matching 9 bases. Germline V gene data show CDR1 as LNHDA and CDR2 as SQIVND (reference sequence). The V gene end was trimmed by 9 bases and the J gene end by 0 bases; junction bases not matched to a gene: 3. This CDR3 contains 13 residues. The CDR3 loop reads CASWDRDSYEQYF. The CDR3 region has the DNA TGTGCCAGCTGGGACAGGGACTCCTACGAGCAGTACTTC.

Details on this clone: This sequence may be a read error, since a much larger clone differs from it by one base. This CDR3 is CATSSGTGDQPQHF. CDR3 bases: TGTGCCACCAGCAGTGGGACAGGGGATCAGCCCCAGCATTTT. The rearrangement uses TRBV15 and TRBJ1-5; 10 nucleotides line up with TRBD1. CDR3 length equals 14 residues. Trimming cost V 3 bases and J 5 bases; bases outside gene matches: 1. Looked up from germline, CDR1 is LNHNV and CDR2 is YYDKDF (reference sequence). Together with reference TRBV15 and TRBJ1-5, the CDR3 gives the full variable domain: DAMVIQNPRYQVTQFGKPVTLSCSQTLNHNVMYWYQQKSSQAPKLLFHYYDKDFNNEADTPDNFQSRRPNTSFCFLDIRSPGLGDTAMYLCATSSGTGDQPQHFGDGTRLSIL.

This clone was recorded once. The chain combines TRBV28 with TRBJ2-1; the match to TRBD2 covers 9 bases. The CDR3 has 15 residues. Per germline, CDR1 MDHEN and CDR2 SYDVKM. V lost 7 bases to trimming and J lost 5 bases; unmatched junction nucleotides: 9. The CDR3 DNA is TGTGCCAGCATTCCTAGCGGGGTCTTCGACAATGAGCAGTTCTTC. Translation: CASIPSGVFDNEQFF.

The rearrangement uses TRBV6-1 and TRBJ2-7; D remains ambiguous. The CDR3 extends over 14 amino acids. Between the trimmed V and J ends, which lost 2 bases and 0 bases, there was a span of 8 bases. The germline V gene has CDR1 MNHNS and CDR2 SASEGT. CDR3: CASSESVSSYEQYF. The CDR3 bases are TGTGCCAGCAGTGAAAGCGTCAGCTCCTACGAGCAGTACTTC.

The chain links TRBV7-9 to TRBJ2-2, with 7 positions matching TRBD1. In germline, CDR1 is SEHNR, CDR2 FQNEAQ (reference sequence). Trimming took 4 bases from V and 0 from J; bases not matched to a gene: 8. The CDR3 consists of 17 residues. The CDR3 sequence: CASSSPLGQPNTGELFF. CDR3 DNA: TGTGCCAGCAGCTCTCCATTGGGACAGCCGAACACCGGGGAGCTGTTTTTT.

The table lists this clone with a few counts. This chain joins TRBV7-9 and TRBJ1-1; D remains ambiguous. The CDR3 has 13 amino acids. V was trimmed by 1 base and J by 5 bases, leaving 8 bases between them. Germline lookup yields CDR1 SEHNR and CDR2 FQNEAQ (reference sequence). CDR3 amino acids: CASSLGLATEAFF. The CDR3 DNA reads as TGTGCCAGCAGCTTAGGATTGGCGACTGAAGCTTTCTTT.

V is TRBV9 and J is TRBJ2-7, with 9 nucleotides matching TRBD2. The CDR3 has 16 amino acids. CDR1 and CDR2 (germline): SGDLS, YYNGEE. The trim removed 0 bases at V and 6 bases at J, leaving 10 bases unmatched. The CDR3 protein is CASSVEVGGTSFEQYF. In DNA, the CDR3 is TGTGCCAGCAGCGTAGAGGTCGGGGGGACTAGCTTCGAGCAGTACTTC.

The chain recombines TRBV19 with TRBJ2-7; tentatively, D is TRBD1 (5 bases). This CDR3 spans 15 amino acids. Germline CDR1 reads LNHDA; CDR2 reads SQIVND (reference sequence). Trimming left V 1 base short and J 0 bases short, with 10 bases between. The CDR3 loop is CASSIGRDTSYEQYF. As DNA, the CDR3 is TGTGCCAGTAGTATAGGCAGGGATACCTCCTACGAGCAGTACTTC.

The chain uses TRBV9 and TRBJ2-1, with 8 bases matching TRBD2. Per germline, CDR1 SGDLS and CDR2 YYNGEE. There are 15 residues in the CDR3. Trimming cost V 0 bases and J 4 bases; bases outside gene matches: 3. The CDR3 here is CASSVAGLAYNEQFF. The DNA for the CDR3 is TGTGCCAGCAGCGTAGCAGGACTAGCATACAATGAGCAGTTCTTC.

The CDR3 nucleotides are TGCAGCCAAATTCACGGAACGCACAATGAGCAGTTCTTC. The encoded protein is CSQIHGTHNEQFF. The chain combines TRBV29-1 with TRBJ2-1, with D uncertain. CDR3 length: 13 residues. Germline CDR1 and CDR2: SQVTM and ANQGSEA. V lost 8 bases and J 5 bases, leaving 16 bases between the germline ends.

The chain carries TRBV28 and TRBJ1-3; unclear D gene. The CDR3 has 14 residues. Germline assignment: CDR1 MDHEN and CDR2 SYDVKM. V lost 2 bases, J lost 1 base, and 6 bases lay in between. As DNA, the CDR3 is TGTGCCAGCAGTTTAACAGCTTCTGGAAACACCATATATTTT. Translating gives CASSLTASGNTIYF.